Shown below are 7 T cell receptor beta chains from a single sample sequenced in a study of T cells after yellow fever vaccination. MiXCR, run by TCRdb on the 5' RACE reads, gives a single entry per CDR3 protein. The top ten hold around 19% of the sample, which has about 350,000 distinct CDR3 sequences, 11% seen once. The material was PBMCs, obtained on the day of the first yellow fever vaccination. The receptors here all came from a man aged 18 to 29 who received the YFV17D yellow fever vaccine.

CDR3 DNA sequence: TGTGCCAGCAGTTCAGTGGCGAGGGGGAATCGGGCTAACTATGGCTACACCTTC. It yields the protein CASSSVARGNRANYGYTF. The V call is TRBV6-5, the J call TRBJ1-2; a possible D gene is TRBD1 (6 bases). The CDR3 extends over 18 amino acids. V was shortened by 4 bases and J by 0 bases, with 21 bases between the two germline ends. The germline V gene has CDR1 MNHEY and CDR2 SVGAGI.

This clonotype was counted between two and nine times. This sequence joins TRBV20-1 and TRBJ1-5; D gene uncertain. V was pared by 3 bases and J by 1 base, with 13 bases between. This CDR3 is built from 15 residues. CDR1 and CDR2 (germline): DFQATT, SNEGSKA (reference sequence). The CDR3 protein is CSASAVSLSNQPQHF. CDR3 DNA: TGCAGTGCTAGTGCTGTAAGCCTAAGCAATCAGCCCCAGCATTTT.

The table lists this clonotype with a few counts. The rearrangement links TRBV5-6 to TRBJ2-5; 13 nucleotides match TRBD2. This CDR3 contains 18 residues. V was clipped by 2 bases and J by 0 bases; unmatched bases: 7. The germline V gene encodes CDR1 SGHDT and CDR2 YYEEEE. CDR3 in DNA: TGTGCCAGCAGCTTCCGACTAGCGGGGGGTACCTACCAAGAGACCCAGTACTTC. Protein product: CASSFRLAGGTYQETQYF.

This CDR3 is CASRGQGSYFF. CDR3 bases: TGTGCCAGCAGAGGACAGGGTAGTTATTTTTTT. J is TRBJ1-4 and V is TRBV12-3 or TRBV12-4, with TRBD1 identical over 8 bases. The CDR3 is made up of 11 amino acids. J was trimmed by 17 bases and V by 6 bases; bases with no gene match: 8.

This clonotype was recorded a few times. The J gene is TRBJ2-7, the V gene TRBV6-2 or TRBV6-3; D gene unclear. Deletions cut 6 bases from V and 8 bases from J, with 26 bases between. The CDR3 is 16 residues long. Looked up from germline, CDR1 is MNHEY and CDR2 is SVGEGT. CDR3 loop: CASSLRLVAGGYQQYF. The CDR3 DNA reads TGTGCCAGCAGCCTCCGGCTAGTAGCCGGCGGATATCAGCAGTACTTC.

The genes are TRBV6-2 or TRBV6-3 and TRBJ2-2; D is undetermined. The V end lost 5 bases, the J end lost 6 bases, and 7 bases lay between the germline ends. CDR3 length: 12 amino acids. The germline V gene has CDR1 MNHEY and CDR2 SVGEGT. CDR3 amino acids: CASSPRPGELFF. The CDR3 region has the DNA TGTGCCAGCAGTCCACGGCCCGGGGAGCTGTTTTTT.

The V call is TRBV30, the J call TRBJ2-7; TRBD1 matches at 11 bases. Germline V CDR1 and CDR2: GTSNPN, SVGIG (reference sequence). This CDR3 comprises 14 residues. V was pared by 6 bases and J by 7 bases, with 11 bases of the junction left unmatched. The CDR3 region is CACHRDRGFLEQYF. The CDR3 DNA reads TGTGCCTGCCACCGGGACAGGGGGTTTTTGGAGCAGTACTTC. Full variable domain (rest looked up from reference TRBV30 and TRBJ2-7): SQTIHQWPATLVQPVGSPLSLECTVEGTSNPNLYWYRQAAGRGLQLLFYSVGIGQISSEVPQNLSASRPQDRQFILSSKKLLLSDSGFYLCACHRDRGFLEQYFGPGTRLTVT.